In its sample, the clone carrying this TCR beta chain was seen once. With V trimmed by 4 bases and J by 4 bases, 5 bases remained unmatched. The germline V gene has CDR1 LGHDT and CDR2 YNNKEL (reference sequence). This CDR3 has 16 amino acids. This entry belongs to a study of blood T cell repertoires in COVID-19. In the authors' workflow: The assay estimated nucleated cells by amplifying reference gene primers. Only in-frame clones appear in the TCRdb table, and some are missing; sequencing was by immunoSEQ multiplex PCR. The V and J calls and clone size were taken over from that table, and D and trimming were inferred from the DNA. The table has some 500,000 clones, about 89% seen once.

Sequencing was performed on peripheral blood. The rearrangement joins TRBV3-1 (or the pseudogene TRBV3-2) to TRBJ2-1; 12 nucleotides line up with TRBD2. The sequence came from a woman aged 45-65 years with COVID-19, enrolled during active disease. The CDR3 spells CASSPRLAGVYNEQFF. In nucleotides, the CDR3 is TGTGCCAGCAGCCCTCGACTAGCGGGGGTATACAATGAGCAGTTCTTC.